This T cell receptor beta chain was documented in a study of identical twins. Points from the study as a whole: The abundant beta clonotypes from cord blood had fewer insertions, and memory repertoires had none of this.

As for this clonotype: Its antigen is not identified. The junction shows a germline mismatch at one end, possibly a read error.

CDR1 is SGHVS, CDR2 FNYEAQ, per germline. The CDR3 loop spans 12 amino acids. Through template switching, a universal primer site was introduced, and the cDNA contained unique molecular identifiers. TCRdb fed the 5' RACE reads into MiXCR, producing one record per CDR3 protein. Of about 290,000 distinct CDR3 sequences in the sample, roughly 9.8% were seen once. The sample was also linked to a second study, of yellow fever vaccine responses in identical twins.

Sequencing used CD8+ T cells sorted from blood. The chain links TRBV7-6 to TRBJ2-7; a weak D match, TRBD2 (5 bases). This sequence was found in a woman aged 18-35 years in good health. CDR3 in DNA: TGTGCCAGCAGCTTAGCAGTGGAGGCTCAGGAATTC. This gives the protein CASSLAVEAQEF.